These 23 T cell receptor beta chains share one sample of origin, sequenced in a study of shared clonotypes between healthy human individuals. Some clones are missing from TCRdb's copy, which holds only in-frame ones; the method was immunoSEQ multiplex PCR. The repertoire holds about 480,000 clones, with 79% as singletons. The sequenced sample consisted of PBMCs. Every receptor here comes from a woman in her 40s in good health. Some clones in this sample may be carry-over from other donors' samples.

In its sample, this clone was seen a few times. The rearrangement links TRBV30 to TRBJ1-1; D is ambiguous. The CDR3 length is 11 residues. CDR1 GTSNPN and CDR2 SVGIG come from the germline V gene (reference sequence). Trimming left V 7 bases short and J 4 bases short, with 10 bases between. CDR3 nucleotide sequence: TGTGCCTCGAGATGGTCCACTGAAGCTTTCTTT. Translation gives CASRWSTEAFF.

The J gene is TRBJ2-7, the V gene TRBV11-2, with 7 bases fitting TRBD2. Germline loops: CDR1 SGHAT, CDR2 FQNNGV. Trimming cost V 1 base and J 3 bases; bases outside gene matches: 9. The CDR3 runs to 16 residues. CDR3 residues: CASSLGGKREGYEQYF. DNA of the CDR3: TGTGCCAGCAGCTTAGGGGGCAAGCGGGAAGGCTACGAGCAGTACTTC.

CDR3 in amino acids: CASSIKASYNEQFF. DNA for the CDR3: TGTGCCAGTAGTATTAAGGCGTCCTACAATGAGCAGTTCTTC. J is TRBJ2-1 and V is TRBV19; D uncertain. Deletions cut 3 bases from V and 1 base from J, with 7 bases between. Per germline, CDR1 LNHDA and CDR2 SQIVND (reference sequence). This CDR3 spans 14 amino acids.

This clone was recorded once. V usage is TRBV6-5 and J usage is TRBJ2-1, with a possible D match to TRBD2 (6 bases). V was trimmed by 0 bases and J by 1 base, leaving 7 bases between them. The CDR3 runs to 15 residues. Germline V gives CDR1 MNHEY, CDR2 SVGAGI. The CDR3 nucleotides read TGTGCCAGCAGTTACTCGCGGGGATCCTACAATGAGCAGTTCTTC. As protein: CASSYSRGSYNEQFF.

The CDR3 region is CASSLATSGSADTQYF. Written as DNA, the CDR3 is TGTGCCAGCAGCTTAGCAACTAGCGGGAGTGCAGATACGCAGTATTTT. The chain joins TRBV7-9 to TRBJ2-3, with 11 bases aligning to TRBD2. From germline, CDR1 is SEHNR and CDR2 FQNEAQ (reference sequence). CDR3 length equals 16 residues. Losses at the gene ends were 0 bases for V and 4 bases for J; bases not matched to a gene: 3. Combining the CDR3 with reference TRBV7-9 and TRBJ2-3 gives the whole variable domain DTGVSQNPRHKITKRGQNVTFRCDPISEHNRLYWYRQTLGQGPEFLTYFQNEAQLEKSRLLSDRFSAERPKGSFSTLEIQRTEQGDSAMYLCASSLATSGSADTQYFGPGTRLTVL.

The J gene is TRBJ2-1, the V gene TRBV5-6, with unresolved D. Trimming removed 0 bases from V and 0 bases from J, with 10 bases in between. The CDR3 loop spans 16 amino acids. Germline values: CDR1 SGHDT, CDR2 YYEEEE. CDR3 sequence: CASSLVVLSSYNEQFF. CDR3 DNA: TGTGCCAGCAGCTTGGTGGTCCTGAGCTCCTACAATGAGCAGTTCTTC.

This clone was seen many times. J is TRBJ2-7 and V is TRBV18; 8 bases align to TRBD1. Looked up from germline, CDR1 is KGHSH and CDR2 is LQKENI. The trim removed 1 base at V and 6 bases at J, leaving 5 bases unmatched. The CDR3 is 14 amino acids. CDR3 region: CASSPLRQGIEQYF. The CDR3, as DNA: TGTGCCAGCTCACCACTTCGACAGGGGATCGAGCAGTACTTC.

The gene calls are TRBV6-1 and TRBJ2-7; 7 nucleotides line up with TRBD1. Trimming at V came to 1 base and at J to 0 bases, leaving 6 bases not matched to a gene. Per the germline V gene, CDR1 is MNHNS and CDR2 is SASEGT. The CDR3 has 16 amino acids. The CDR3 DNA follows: TGTGCCAGCAGTGAAGGACAGGGTTTTAGCTCCTACGAGCAGTACTTC. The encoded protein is CASSEGQGFSSYEQYF.

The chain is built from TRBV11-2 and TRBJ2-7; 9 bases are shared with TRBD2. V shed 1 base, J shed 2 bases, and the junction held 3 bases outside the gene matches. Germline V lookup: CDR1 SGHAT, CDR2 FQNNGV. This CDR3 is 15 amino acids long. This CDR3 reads CASSLGLAAAYEQYF. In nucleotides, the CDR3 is TGTGCCAGCAGCTTAGGACTAGCGGCGGCCTACGAGCAGTACTTC.

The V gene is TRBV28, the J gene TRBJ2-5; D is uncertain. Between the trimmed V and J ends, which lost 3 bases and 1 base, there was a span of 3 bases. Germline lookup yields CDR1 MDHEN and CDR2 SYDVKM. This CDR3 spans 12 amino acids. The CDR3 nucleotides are TGTGCCAGCAGTTTCTCCCAAGAGACCCAGTACTTC. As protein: CASSFSQETQYF.

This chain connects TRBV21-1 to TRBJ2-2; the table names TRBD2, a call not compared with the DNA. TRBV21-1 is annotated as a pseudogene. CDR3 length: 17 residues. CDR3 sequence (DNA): TGTGCCAGCAGCAAAGTAGGGAGCGGGGTGGGGAGCGGGGAGCTGTTTTTT. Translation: CASSKVGSGVGSGELFF.

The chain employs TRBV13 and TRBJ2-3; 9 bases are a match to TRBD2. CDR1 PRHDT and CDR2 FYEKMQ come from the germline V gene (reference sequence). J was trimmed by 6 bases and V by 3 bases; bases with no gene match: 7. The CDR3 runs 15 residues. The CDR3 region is CASSFTSGRGDTQYF. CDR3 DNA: TGTGCCAGCAGCTTCACTAGCGGGCGGGGGGATACGCAGTATTTT. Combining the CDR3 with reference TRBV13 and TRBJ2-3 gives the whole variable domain AAGVIQSPRHLIKEKRETATLKCYPIPRHDTVYWYQQGPGQDPQFLISFYEKMQSDKGSIPDRFSAQQFSDYHSELNMSSLELGDSALYFCASSFTSGRGDTQYFGPGTRLTVL.

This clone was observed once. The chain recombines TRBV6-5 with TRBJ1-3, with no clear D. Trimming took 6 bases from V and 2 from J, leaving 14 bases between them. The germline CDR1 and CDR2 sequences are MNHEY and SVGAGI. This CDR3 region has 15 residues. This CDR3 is CASSPFLTPGNTIYF. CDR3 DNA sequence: TGTGCCAGCAGCCCGTTTCTTACCCCTGGAAACACCATATATTTT.

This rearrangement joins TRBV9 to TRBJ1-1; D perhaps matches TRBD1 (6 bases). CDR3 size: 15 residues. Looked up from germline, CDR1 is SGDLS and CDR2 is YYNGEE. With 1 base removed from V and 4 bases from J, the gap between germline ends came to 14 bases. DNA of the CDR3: TGTGCCAGCAGCGTATCCCCTAGGGGGAGCACTGAAGCTTTCTTT. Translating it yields CASSVSPRGSTEAFF.

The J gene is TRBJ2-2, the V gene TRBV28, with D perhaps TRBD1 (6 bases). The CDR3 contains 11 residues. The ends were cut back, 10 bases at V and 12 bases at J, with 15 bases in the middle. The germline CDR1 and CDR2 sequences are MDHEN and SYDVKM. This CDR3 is CATVDRGKLFF. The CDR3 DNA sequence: TGTGCCACAGTCGATAGGGGGAAGCTGTTTTTT. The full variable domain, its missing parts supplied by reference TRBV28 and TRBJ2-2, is DVKVTQSSRYLVKRTGEKVFLECVQDMDHENMFWYRQDPGLGLRLIYFSYDVKMKEKGDIPEGYSVSREKKERFSLILESASTNQTSMYLCATVDRGKLFFGEGSRLTVL.

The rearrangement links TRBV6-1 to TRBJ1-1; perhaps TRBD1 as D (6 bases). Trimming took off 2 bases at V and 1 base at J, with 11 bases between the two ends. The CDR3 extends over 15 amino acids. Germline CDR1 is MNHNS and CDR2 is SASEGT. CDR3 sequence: CASSEPGHQNTEAFF. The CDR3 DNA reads TGTGCCAGCAGTGAACCGGGACACCAGAACACTGAAGCTTTCTTT.

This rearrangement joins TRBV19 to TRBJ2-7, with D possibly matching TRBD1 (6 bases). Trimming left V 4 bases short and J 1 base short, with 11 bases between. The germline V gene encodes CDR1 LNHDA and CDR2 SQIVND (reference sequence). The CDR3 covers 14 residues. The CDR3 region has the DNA TGTGCCAGTAGTACCGCCGGGACATCCTACGAGCAGTACTTC. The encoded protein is CASSTAGTSYEQYF.

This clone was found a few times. Here the CDR3 reads CASSLAQEAHDGYTF. The CDR3 DNA is TGCGCCAGCAGCTTGGCCCAGGAAGCTCATGATGGCTACACCTTC. The chain carries TRBV5-1 and TRBJ1-2; D is undetermined. Germline-derived CDR1 and CDR2 are SGHRS and YFSETQ. V dropped 0 bases and J dropped 6 bases, with 15 bases sitting between them. The CDR3 is 15 amino acids.

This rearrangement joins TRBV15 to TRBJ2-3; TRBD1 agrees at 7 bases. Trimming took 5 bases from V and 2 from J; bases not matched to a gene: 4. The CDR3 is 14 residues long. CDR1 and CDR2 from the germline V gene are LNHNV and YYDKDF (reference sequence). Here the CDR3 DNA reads TGTGCCACCAGCGGGGGACAGTACACAGATACGCAGTATTTT. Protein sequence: CATSGGQYTDTQYF.

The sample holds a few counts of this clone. The CDR3: CASSQGNSGANVLTF. The DNA of the CDR3 is TGTGCCAGCAGCCAGGGTAACTCTGGGGCCAACGTCCTGACTTTC. V and J are TRBV14 and TRBJ2-6, with no clear D. This CDR3 contains 15 residues. The V and J ends lost 3 bases and 0 bases respectively, with 6 bases between them. Germline assignment: CDR1 SGHDN and CDR2 FVKESK.

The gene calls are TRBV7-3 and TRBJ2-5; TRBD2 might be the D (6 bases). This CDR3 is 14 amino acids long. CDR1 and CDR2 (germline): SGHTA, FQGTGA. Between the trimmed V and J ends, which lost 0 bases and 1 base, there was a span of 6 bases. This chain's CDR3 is CASSLTGGQETQYF. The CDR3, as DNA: TGTGCCAGCAGCTTAACCGGGGGCCAAGAGACCCAGTACTTC.

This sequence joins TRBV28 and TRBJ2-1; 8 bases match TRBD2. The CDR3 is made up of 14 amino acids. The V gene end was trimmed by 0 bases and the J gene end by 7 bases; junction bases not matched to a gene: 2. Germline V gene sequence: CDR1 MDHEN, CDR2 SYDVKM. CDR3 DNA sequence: TGTGCCAGCAGTTTATGGTCTAGCGGGAATGAGCAGTTCTTC. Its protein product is CASSLWSSGNEQFF.

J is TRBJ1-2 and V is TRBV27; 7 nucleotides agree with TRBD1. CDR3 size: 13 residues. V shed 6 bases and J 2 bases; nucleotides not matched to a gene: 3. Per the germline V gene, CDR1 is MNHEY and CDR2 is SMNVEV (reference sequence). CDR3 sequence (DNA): TGTGCCAGCAGGCGGACAGGCAACTATGGCTACACCTTC. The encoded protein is CASRRTGNYGYTF.